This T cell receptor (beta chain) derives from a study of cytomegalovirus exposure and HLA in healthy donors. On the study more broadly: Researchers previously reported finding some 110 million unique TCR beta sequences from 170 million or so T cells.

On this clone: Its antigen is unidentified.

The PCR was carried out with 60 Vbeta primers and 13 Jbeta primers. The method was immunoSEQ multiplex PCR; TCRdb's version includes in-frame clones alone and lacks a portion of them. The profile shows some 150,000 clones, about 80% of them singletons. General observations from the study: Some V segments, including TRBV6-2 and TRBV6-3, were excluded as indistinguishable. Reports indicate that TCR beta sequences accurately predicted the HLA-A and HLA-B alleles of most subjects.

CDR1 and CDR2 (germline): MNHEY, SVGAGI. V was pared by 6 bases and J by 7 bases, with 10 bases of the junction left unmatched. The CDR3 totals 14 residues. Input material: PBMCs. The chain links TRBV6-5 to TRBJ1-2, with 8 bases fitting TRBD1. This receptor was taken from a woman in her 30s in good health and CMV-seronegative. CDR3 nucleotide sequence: TGTGCCAGCAGGTCGACAGGGGTCAATGGTGGCTACACCTTC. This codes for CASRSTGVNGGYTF.